The clone carrying this T cell receptor (beta chain) was seen a few times. This CDR3 is 15 amino acids long. Germline V gene data show CDR1 as MNHEY and CDR2 as SVGAGI. J was trimmed by 4 bases and V by 10 bases; bases with no gene match: 12. The source of the sample is a study of control samples from healthy donors and cancer patients. The protocol was immunoSEQ multiplex PCR, while the TCRdb copy is restricted to in-frame clones and leaves out a portion. Of more than 75,000 clones in the sample, 70% to 85% were seen once. The receptor was derived from a man between 65 and 85 years old with lung cancer. The chain carries TRBV6-5 and TRBJ2-2, with 7 bases that match TRBD2. The sequencing input was PBMCs. The DNA of the CDR3 is TGTGCCATTCCAGGGCCCCCGGGGGGCACCGGGGAGCTGTTTTTT. As protein: CAIPGPPGGTGELFF.